Detailed here is one TCR beta chain. Its antigen target is currently unknown. Base qualities were left out, and no much larger clone turns up one base away. This specimen belongs to a study of blood T cell repertoires in COVID-19 (dated by TCRdb to 2020 to 2021). For the wider study: The collaborator samples originated in the United States, Italy and Spain and spanned the acute and convalescent phases of COVID-19. The dataset comprised deeply sampled blood TCRbeta repertoires from subjects exposed to, actively infected with, or recovered from COVID-19. The repertoires were made available in a free public database intended to serve as a resource for research on the immune response to SARS-CoV-2. HLA class I and class II types, where available, came from metadata supplied by the sample provider rather than from assay-based typing. A de-identified subject ID, COVID-19 status, age in years and sex were almost always included in the sample metadata. The prospective study material was composed of cDNA or gDNA derived from T cells, B-cell-depleted T cells, or PBMCs. Samples came from the ongoing ImmuneRACE study (first 160 participants) plus 1,254 subjects from 6 global collaborators. Study-wide findings and limitations: How much clinical and demographic metadata was included differed by source and by participant, and the metadata was provided uncurated.

Collaborating institutions collected whole blood in K2EDTA tubes following their own protocols. For TCRbeta analysis, collaborators shipped samples in one of three forms: frozen whole blood, isolated PBMCs, or DNA extracted from either of those sample types. TCRbeta CDR3 regions were amplified from genomic DNA by means of the immunoSEQ Assay, a bias-controlled multiplex PCR. In the authors' own workflow: The number of nucleated cells in each sample was estimated from the amplification of reference gene primers within the assay. Sequence reads were collapsed and filtered to measure the absolute abundance of every unique TCRbeta CDR3 rearrangement. For each sample, productive Simpson clonality was calculated by taking the square root of Simpson's diversity index across productive rearrangements. TCRdb limited this immuneACCESS table to in-frame rearrangements with V and J called. A share of clones is missing; checked studies link under half to unresolved V genes, and the rest is unexplained. V, J and clone size are those of that table, while D and trimming were read from the DNA. This sample lists some 100,000 clones; about 91% were detected once. About 18% of the sample is taken by the ten largest.

CDR1 MGHDK and CDR2 SYGVNS are derived from the germline V gene. There are 14 amino acids in the CDR3, from cysteine to phenylalanine inclusive. Only the CDR3 part of the read is kept: 42 bases, read in frame from the first base. Trimming takes 2 bases from V and 7 bases from J, and the germline ends sit 12 bases apart. Specimen: peripheral blood. In this chain, TRBV25-1 is recombined with TRBJ2-1, and TRBD1 may be the D gene, going by 6 matching bases. The sequence was obtained from a man aged 50 or older with acute or convalescent COVID-19. The bases are TGTGCCAGCAGTGAACACAGGGCGCGGAATGAGCAGTTCTTC. This sequence encodes CASSEHRARNEQFF.